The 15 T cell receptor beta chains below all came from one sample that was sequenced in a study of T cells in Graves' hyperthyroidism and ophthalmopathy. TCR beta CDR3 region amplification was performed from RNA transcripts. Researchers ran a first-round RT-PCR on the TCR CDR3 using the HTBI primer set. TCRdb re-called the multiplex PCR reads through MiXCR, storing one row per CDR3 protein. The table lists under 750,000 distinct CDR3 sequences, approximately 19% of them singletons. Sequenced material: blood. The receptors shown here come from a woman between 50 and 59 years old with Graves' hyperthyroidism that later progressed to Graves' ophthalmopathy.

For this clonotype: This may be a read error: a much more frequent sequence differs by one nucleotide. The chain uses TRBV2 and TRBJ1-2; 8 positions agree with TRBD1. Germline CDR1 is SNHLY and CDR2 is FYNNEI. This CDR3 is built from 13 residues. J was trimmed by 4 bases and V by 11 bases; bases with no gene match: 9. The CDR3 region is CAWPTGVAYGYTF. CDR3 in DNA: TGTGCCTGGCCGACAGGGGTTGCCTATGGCTACACCTTC.

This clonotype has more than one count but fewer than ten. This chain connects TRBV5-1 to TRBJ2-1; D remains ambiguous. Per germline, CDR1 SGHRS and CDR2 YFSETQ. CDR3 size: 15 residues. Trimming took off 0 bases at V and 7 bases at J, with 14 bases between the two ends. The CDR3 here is CASSLDSQTRNEQFF. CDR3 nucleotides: TGCGCCAGCAGCTTGGATAGCCAAACCCGGAATGAGCAGTTCTTC.

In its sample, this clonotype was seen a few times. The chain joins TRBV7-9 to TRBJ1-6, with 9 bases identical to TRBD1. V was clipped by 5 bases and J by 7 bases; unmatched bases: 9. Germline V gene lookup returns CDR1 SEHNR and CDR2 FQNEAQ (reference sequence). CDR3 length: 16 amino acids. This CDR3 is CASSPRTGVENSPLHF. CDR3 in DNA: TGTGCCAGCAGCCCGAGGACAGGGGTGGAAAATTCACCCCTCCACTTT.

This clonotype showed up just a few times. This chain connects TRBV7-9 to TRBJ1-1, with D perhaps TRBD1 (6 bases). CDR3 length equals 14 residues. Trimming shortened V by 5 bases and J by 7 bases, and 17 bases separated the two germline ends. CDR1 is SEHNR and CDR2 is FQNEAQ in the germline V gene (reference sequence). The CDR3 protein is CASSARGGLGEAFF. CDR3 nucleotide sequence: TGTGCCAGCAGCGCTAGGGGGGGCCTGGGTGAAGCTTTCTTT.

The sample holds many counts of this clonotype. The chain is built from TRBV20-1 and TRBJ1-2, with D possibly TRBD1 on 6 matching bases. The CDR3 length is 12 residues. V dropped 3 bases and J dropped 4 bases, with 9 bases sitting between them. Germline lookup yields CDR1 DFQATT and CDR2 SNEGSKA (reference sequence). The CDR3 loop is CSASEGGYGYTF. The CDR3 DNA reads TGCAGTGCTAGTGAGGGGGGCTATGGCTACACCTTC.

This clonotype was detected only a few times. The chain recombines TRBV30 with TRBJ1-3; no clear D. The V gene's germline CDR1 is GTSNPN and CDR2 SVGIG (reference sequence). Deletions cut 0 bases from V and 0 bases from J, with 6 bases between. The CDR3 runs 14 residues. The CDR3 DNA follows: TGTGCCTGGAGTGTATTGGACTCTGGAAACACCATATATTTT. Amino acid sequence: CAWSVLDSGNTIYF.

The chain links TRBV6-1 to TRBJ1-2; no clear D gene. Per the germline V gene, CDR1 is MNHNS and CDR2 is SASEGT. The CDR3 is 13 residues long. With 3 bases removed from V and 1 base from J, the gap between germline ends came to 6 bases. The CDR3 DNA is TGTGCCAGCAGTGATTTTGTTAACTATGGCTACACCTTC. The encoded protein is CASSDFVNYGYTF.

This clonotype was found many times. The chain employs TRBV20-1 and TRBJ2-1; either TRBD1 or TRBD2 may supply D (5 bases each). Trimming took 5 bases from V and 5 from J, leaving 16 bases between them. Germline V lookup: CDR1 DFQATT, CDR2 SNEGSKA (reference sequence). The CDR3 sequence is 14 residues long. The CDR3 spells CSAGPGRGDNEQFF. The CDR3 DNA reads TGCAGTGCTGGCCCGGGGAGAGGGGACAATGAGCAGTTCTTC.

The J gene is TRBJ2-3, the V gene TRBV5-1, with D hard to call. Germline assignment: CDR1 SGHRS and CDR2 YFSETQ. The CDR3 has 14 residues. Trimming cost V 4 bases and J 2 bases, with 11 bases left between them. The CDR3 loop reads CASSPLGNTDTQYF. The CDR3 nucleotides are TGCGCCAGCAGCCCTCTGGGGAACACAGATACGCAGTATTTT.

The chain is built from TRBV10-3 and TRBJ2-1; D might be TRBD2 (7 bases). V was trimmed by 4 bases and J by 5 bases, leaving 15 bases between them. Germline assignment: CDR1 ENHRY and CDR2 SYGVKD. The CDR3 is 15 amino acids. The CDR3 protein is CAISGKGGTNNEQFF. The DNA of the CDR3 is TGTGCCATCAGTGGAAAAGGGGGGACTAACAATGAGCAGTTCTTC.

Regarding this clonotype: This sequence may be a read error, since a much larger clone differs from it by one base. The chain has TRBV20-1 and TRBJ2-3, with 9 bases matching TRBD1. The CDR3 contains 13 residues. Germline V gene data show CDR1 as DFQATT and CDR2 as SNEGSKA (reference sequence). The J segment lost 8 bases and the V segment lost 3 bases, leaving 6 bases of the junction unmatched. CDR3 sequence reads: CSASNDRGGTQYF. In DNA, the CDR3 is TGCAGTGCTAGTAACGACAGGGGGGGTACGCAGTATTTT.

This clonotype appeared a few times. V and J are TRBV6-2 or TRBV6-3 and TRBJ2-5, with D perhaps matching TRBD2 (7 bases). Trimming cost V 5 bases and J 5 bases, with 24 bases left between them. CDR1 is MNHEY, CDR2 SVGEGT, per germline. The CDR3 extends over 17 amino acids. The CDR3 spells CASSTLGGPGVVETQYF. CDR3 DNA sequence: TGTGCCAGCAGTACACTCGGGGGGCCGGGGGTTGTTGAGACCCAGTACTTC.

CDR3 coding DNA: TGTGCCAGCAGCGCAACAGGGGGGGACAATTCACCCCTCCACTTT. Translation gives CASSATGGDNSPLHF. This chain connects TRBV7-9 to TRBJ1-6, with 8 bases matching TRBD1. The length of the CDR3 is 15 residues. CDR1 is SEHNR, CDR2 FQNEAQ, per germline (reference sequence). V was clipped by 5 bases and J by 7 bases; unmatched bases: 7.

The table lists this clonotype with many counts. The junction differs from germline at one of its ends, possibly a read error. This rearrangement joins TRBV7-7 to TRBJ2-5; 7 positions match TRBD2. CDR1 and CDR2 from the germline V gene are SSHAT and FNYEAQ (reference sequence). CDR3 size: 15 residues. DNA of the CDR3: TGTGCTAGCAGCTTAGCGGGCCCGGGGTCCGAGACCCAGTACTTC. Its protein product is CASSLAGPGSETQYF.

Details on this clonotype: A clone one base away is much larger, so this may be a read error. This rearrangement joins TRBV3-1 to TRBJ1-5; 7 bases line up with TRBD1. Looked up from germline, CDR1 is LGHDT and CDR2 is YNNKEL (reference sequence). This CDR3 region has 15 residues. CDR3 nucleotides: TGTGCCAGAAGCCAAGCCCCGACAGGGTATCAGCCCCAGCATTTT. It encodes CARSQAPTGYQPQHF.